This T cell receptor beta chain was recorded in a study of CXCR3-negative and CXCR3-positive naive CD8 T cells. Notes on the study in general: Similar TRBV-TRBJ usage characterized naive CXCR3-negative and CXCR3-positive cells; memory cells differed. For CXCR3-positive naive cells, TRB CDR3s were more hydrophobic than those of CXCR3-negative naive cells. Naive subsets had comparable surface CD5, so TRB CDR3 properties gauged TCR strength.

CD45RO-CCR7+CD27+CD95- marked naive CD8+ T cells. Points on this clonotype: Its antigen remains unidentified.

TRB cDNA was prepared as libraries by UMI-labeled 5' RACE. TCRdb re-called the 5' RACE reads, yielding one record per CDR3 amino acid sequence without DNA. The sample data list 85,000 to 130,000 distinct CDR3 sequences. This CDR3 is built from 16 residues. Germline V gives CDR1 KGHSH, CDR2 LQKENI. This chain uses TRBV18 with TRBJ2-7; the TRBD1 assignment by TCRdb is unverifiable without DNA. The clonotype was recovered from a human donor in good health. Some clones in this sample may be carry-over from other donors' samples. Sequencing was carried out using naive CXCR3+ CD8+ T cells from blood. Subset specified: CD45RO-CCR7+CD27+CD95- naive CD8+ T cells expressing CXCR3 (TNR3+). CDR3 residues: CASSPPIGDREYEQYF.